In this sample, the clone carrying this TCR beta chain turned up a few times. The V and J ends lost 7 bases and 7 bases respectively, with 13 bases between them. CDR1 and CDR2 (germline): MDHEN, SYDVKM. This CDR3 is built from 12 residues. These data come from a study of blood T cell repertoires in COVID-19. On the study more broadly: The United States, Italy and Spain were the sources of the acute and convalescent COVID-19 samples. PBMCs, B-cell-depleted T cells, or T cells provided the cDNA or gDNA that made up the material.

Original methodology: Amplification of reference gene primers provided the estimated nucleated cell counts. Sequenced by immunoSEQ multiplex PCR; TCRdb stores in-frame clones only, minus some. V, J and clone size are taken as reported in that table, and D and trimming were inferred from the DNA itself. The repertoire has 200,000 to 250,000 clones, about 88% of them found once; the top ten carry 2.9%. Material for sequencing was peripheral blood. The TCR was taken from a man aged 50 to 60 who had recovered from COVID-19. The chain has TRBV28 and TRBJ1-1; D is perhaps TRBD1 (5 bases). The CDR3 DNA sequence: TGTGCCAGCACCGTTCCAACAGGTGAAGCTTTCTTT. Translated, it gives CASTVPTGEAFF.